This TCR beta chain originates from a study of blood T cell repertoires in COVID-19. Study context: The study drew acute and convalescent COVID-19 samples from the United States, Italy and Spain. The cDNA or gDNA used as material had been derived from T cells, B-cell-depleted T cells, or PBMCs.

Methods used by the authors: Reference gene primer amplification gave nucleated cell count estimates. The data were produced by immunoSEQ multiplex PCR, yet TCRdb's version contains in-frame clones alone and is incomplete. That table furnishes V, J and clone size, whereas the DNA furnished D and trimming. The sample lists about 360,000 clones, around nine tenths seen once, with 3% in the top ten. CDR3 size: 11 residues. The V gene's germline CDR1 is MDHEN and CDR2 SYDVKM. Deletions cut 5 bases from V and 5 bases from J, with 6 bases between. This clonotype was sampled from a human donor in a cohort sampled during active COVID-19. The rearrangement links TRBV28 to TRBJ1-1; TRBD1 is a possible D gene (5 bases). Sequenced material: peripheral blood. The CDR3 reads CASSGGTEAFF. Written as DNA, the CDR3 is TGTGCCAGCAGTGGGGGGACTGAAGCTTTCTTT. The whole variable domain, remainder taken from reference TRBV28 and TRBJ1-1, is DVKVTQSSRYLVKRTGEKVFLECVQDMDHENMFWYRQDPGLGLRLIYFSYDVKMKEKGDIPEGYSVSREKKERFSLILESASTNQTSMYLCASSGGTEAFFGQGTRLTVV.